This T cell receptor (beta chain) was retrieved from a study of T-cell reconstitution after alpha-beta-depleted transplantation in children. Unique molecular identifiers tagged the TCRbeta library. TCRdb ran MiXCR on the PCR reads and lists one entry per CDR3 protein. Of hundreds of thousands of distinct CDR3 sequences detected, under 15% appear once; the ten largest clones hold 2.2%. V lost 4 bases to trimming and J lost 0 bases, with 13 bases between them. CDR1 and CDR2 (germline): SGHRS, YFSETQ. CDR3 size: 15 residues. This clonotype was counted a few times. This sample comprised PBMCs, mostly from graft donor cells, obtained 360 days after TCRalphabeta/CD19-depleted stem cell transplant. The TCR comes from a male patient younger than 18 who had a stem cell transplant for acute myeloid leukemia, so the T cells may come from the graft donor. J is TRBJ2-5 and V is TRBV5-1; D remains ambiguous. CDR3 amino acids: CASSLWTVDQETQYF. Here the CDR3 DNA reads TGCGCCAGCAGCCTCTGGACGGTGGACCAAGAGACCCAGTACTTC.